This T cell receptor beta chain was recorded in a study of T cell responses to AZD1222 COVID-19 vaccine. General study results and limits: Nearly half of the spike-specific TCRs reportedly recognize variant regions that carry no mutations. Spike-specific TCRs gained breadth and depth after people received two AZD1222 doses. Spike regions recognized by vaccine-associated CD4 TCRs spanned the protein, led by 160-218 and 743-854.

Sequencing was performed with immunoSEQ multiplex PCR; in TCRdb, only in-frame clones are kept and a portion is missing. The table shows some 150,000 clones, with 70% to 90% occurring only once. Notes on this clone: Its antigen is undetermined.

This CDR3 comprises 14 residues. Germline values: CDR1 LGHNA, CDR2 YNFKEQ. The germline V and J ends were trimmed by 3 bases and 5 bases, with 10 bases remaining between them. The input for sequencing was peripheral blood, taken on day 0 of AZD1222 vaccination. The clonotype comes from an adult in good health. The chain employs TRBV4-2 and TRBJ2-2; D is possibly TRBD2 (6 bases). CDR3 region: CASSQLAGTGELFF. DNA for the CDR3: TGTGCCAGCAGCCAGTTGGCGGGGACCGGGGAGCTGTTTTTT.